Listed here is a single T cell receptor beta chain. This clonotype turned up a few times. Its antigen remains unidentified. No quality values exist for individual bases; no much larger clone is one base distant. From its cysteine to its phenylalanine, the CDR3 spans 14 amino acids. Only the CDR3 DNA is retained, 42 bases long and in frame from the first base. For this chain, trimming is 6 bases at the V end and 1 base at the J end, and the number of junction bases without a gene match is 4. This record belongs to a study of T cell repertoires in aging, cancer and after chemotherapy (dated by TCRdb to the late 2010s). In terms of the full investigation: Six donor age groups were covered, ranging from 30 or younger up to 70 or older, and each group contained at least three individuals. Healthy donor control TCR repertoires were recorded over several months to years and showed clear clonal overlap across re-sampling. The complete dataset included about 8.8 million TCR reads. Peripheral blood TCR beta repertoires from healthy donors and cancer patients were profiled to examine immunoaging and T cell reconstitution after chemotherapy. The cohort comprised about 210 cancer patients, more than 90 with hematological and around 130 with solid cancers, plus 95 healthy donors as a reference group.

Genomic DNA extracted from peripheral blood, rather than sorted cells or RNA, was used as the source for amplification of TCR beta rearrangements. Here is what the overall study found, with its caveats: Significantly lower blood TCR diversity and higher clonality were observed in untreated patients with hematological or solid cancers than in age-matched healthy donors. According to the authors, the repertoire data do not allow conclusions to be drawn about immunological memory after chemotherapy. In healthy donors, the decline in TCR diversity with age was mainly explained by loss of richness, whereas in cancer patients loss of evenness was also found to contribute. In both cancer cohorts, median generation probability rose over the chemotherapy interval, which suggests that the repertoire was reconstituted through rebound thymic output.

Rearranged TRB sequences spanning V, D and J segments were amplified in a multiplex touch-down PCR with a mixed TRB-A/B primer pool. Illumina adapters and sample indices were attached to the amplicons in two consecutive PCR reactions using Phusion HS II polymerase. After gel purification with the NucleoSpin Gel and PCR Clean-up kit, the amplicons were checked using Qubit and an Agilent 2100 Bioanalyzer. The libraries were sequenced on an Illumina MiSeq with 600-cycle, single-indexed, paired-end runs. The original pipeline was this. MiXCR versions 2.12 and 3.0.5 were used to process TRB sequences. Each unique CDR3 nucleotide sequence was treated as one clone, and only productive sequences with two or more reads were kept. The repertoire metrics were Shannon diversity, evenness, clonality (defined as one minus evenness), and alpha-parameterized diversity profiles covering alpha 0 to 5. Generation probabilities of clones in paired pre- and post-chemotherapy samples were computed with the IGoR algorithm. TCRdb cleaned the public reads at Q25 with fastp, built clones with MiXCR and kept in-frame beta chains. CDR3 protein sequences are deduplicated, and each keeps its most common genes and DNA. The V and J calls shown here were made by TCRdb, not taken from the authors' results. The sample contains some 6,700 distinct CDR3 sequences, over 30% of them found a single time. The top ten clones comprise approximately 40% of the sample.

Material: blood. The chain is assembled from TRBV12-3 or TRBV12-4 and TRBJ2-3; the central 7 bases match TRBD1. This TCR was sampled from a human donor in good health. CDR3 loop: CASSTGQRTDTQYF. The sequence in DNA is TGTGCCAGCAGCACGGGACAGCGCACAGATACGCAGTATTTT.